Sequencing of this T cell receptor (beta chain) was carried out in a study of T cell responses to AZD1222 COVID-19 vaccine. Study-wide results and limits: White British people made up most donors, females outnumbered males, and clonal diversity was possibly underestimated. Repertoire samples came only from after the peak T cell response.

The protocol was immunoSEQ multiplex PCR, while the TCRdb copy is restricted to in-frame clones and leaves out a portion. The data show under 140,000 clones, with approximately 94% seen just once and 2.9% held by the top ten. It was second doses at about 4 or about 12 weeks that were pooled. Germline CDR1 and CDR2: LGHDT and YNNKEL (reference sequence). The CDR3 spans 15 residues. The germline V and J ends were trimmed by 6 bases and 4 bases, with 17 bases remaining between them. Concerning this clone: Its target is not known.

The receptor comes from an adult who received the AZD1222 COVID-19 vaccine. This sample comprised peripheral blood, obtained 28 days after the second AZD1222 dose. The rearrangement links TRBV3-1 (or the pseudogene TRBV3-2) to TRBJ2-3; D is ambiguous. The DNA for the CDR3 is TGTGCCAGCAGTCCCTCCACCTTAGGTTCAGATACGCAGTATTTT. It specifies CASSPSTLGSDTQYF.